Shown below are 25 T cell receptor beta chains from a single sample sequenced in a study of T-cell reconstitution after alpha-beta-depleted transplantation in children. Unique molecular identifiers were used in preparing the TCRbeta library. Via MiXCR, TCRdb re-called the PCR reads, giving one row per CDR3 protein. The data hold 540,000 or so distinct CDR3 sequences, with roughly 23% observed a single time. The sequenced sample was PBMCs, mostly from graft donor cells, obtained 360 days after TCRalphabeta/CD19-depleted stem cell transplant. The receptors were gathered from a boy under two years old who had a stem cell transplant for acute myeloid leukemia, so the T cells may come from the graft donor.

This clonotype occurred many times. The chain couples TRBV18 to TRBJ2-7; 8 bases are shared with TRBD1. From germline, CDR1 is KGHSH and CDR2 LQKENI. This CDR3 has 14 amino acids. The ends lost 2 bases at V and 3 bases at J; junction bases unmatched: 3. CDR3 amino acids: CASSPRTGLYEQYF. In DNA, the CDR3 is TGTGCCAGCTCACCAAGGACAGGGCTCTACGAGCAGTACTTC. The entire variable domain, with the rest obtained from reference TRBV18 and TRBJ2-7, is as follows: NAGVMQNPRHLVRRRGQEARLRCSPMKGHSHVYWYRQLPEEGLKFMVYLQKENIIDESGMPKERFSAEFPKEGPSILRIQQVVRGDSAAYFCASSPRTGLYEQYFGPGTRLTVT.

V usage is TRBV12-3 or TRBV12-4 and J usage is TRBJ2-1, with 7 bases that match TRBD2. With V trimmed by 4 bases and J by 5 bases, 8 bases remained unmatched. CDR3 length: 15 residues. The DNA of the CDR3 is TGTGCCAGCAGTTCCCGGGGGGACCTGAACAATGAGCAGTTCTTC. Translating it yields CASSSRGDLNNEQFF.

This clonotype was detected ten times or more. The genes are TRBV5-1 and TRBJ2-1, with D perhaps TRBD2 (7 bases). In germline, CDR1 is SGHRS, CDR2 YFSETQ. The V and J ends lost 7 bases and 7 bases respectively, with 15 bases between them. This CDR3 spans 13 amino acids. The CDR3 loop is CASGRGARNEQFF. The CDR3 DNA reads as TGCGCCAGCGGGAGGGGGGCAAGGAATGAGCAGTTCTTC.

V and J are TRBV5-1 and TRBJ2-7, with D possibly matching TRBD2 (5 bases). Germline V lookup: CDR1 SGHRS, CDR2 YFSETQ. This CDR3 contains 13 residues. V was clipped by 0 bases and J by 4 bases, with 8 bases between them. The chain's CDR3 is CASSLDRGYEQYV. For the CDR3, the DNA is TGCGCCAGCAGCTTGGATCGGGGATACGAGCAGTACGTC.

The chain joins TRBV20-1 to TRBJ1-2; 7 bases fit TRBD1. Germline V lookup: CDR1 DFQATT, CDR2 SNEGSKA (reference sequence). The CDR3 runs to 14 residues. With V trimmed by 5 bases and J by 8 bases, 14 bases remained unmatched. The CDR3 spells CSAPRDSQAAGYTF. DNA of the CDR3: TGCAGTGCTCCCCGGGACAGCCAGGCAGCCGGCTACACCTTC.

The J gene is TRBJ2-3, the V gene TRBV20-1; maybe TRBD2 (7 bases). V lost 5 bases and J lost 2, with 17 bases in between. This CDR3 contains 15 residues. Looked up from germline, CDR1 is DFQATT and CDR2 is SNEGSKA (reference sequence). The CDR3 DNA follows: TGCAGTGCTTGCCTTGGGGGGGCGATCACAGATACGCAGTATTTT. Amino acid sequence: CSACLGGAITDTQYF.

Concerning this clonotype: A much larger clone differs by one base, so this may be a read error. The rearrangement links TRBV6-6 to TRBJ2-3; D ambiguous. CDR1 MNHNY and CDR2 SVGAGI come from the germline V gene (reference sequence). This CDR3 is 13 amino acids long. Here the CDR3 reads CASTLLHTDTHYF. CDR3 bases: TGTGCCAGCACCCTTCTCCACACAGATACGCACTATTTT.

The chain has TRBV27 and TRBJ2-1; D remains ambiguous. Looked up from germline, CDR1 is MNHEY and CDR2 is SMNVEV (reference sequence). CDR3 length equals 14 residues. V lost 3 bases and J lost 9, with 15 bases in between. The CDR3 loop reads CASSFEPNKAEQFF. The CDR3 DNA reads as TGTGCCAGCAGTTTCGAACCCAACAAGGCTGAGCAGTTCTTC.

The V and J genes are TRBV25-1 and TRBJ2-7; D remains ambiguous. CDR1 is MGHDK, CDR2 SYGVNS, per germline. This CDR3 region has 11 residues. V was trimmed by 1 base and J by 7 bases, leaving 5 bases between them. CDR3 DNA sequence: TGTGCCAGCAGTGAATTGGTAGAGCAGTACTTC. This translates into CASSELVEQYF.

This sequence joins TRBV7-2 and TRBJ2-7; 12 bases match TRBD2. In germline, CDR1 is SGHTA, CDR2 FQGNSA. The CDR3 totals 16 residues. Trimming cost V 1 base and J 4 bases; bases outside gene matches: 5. The CDR3 loop is CASSLGLAGGRYEQYF. CDR3 DNA: TGTGCCAGCAGCTTAGGGCTAGCGGGGGGGCGGTACGAGCAGTACTTC.

This chain joins TRBV27 and TRBJ2-1, with D uncertain. The germline V gene has CDR1 MNHEY and CDR2 SMNVEV (reference sequence). This CDR3 is built from 13 residues. Trimming shortened V by 2 bases and J by 1 base, and 3 bases separated the two germline ends. The CDR3 region has the DNA TGTGCCAGCAGTTTACGGTCCTACAATGAGCAGTTCTTC. Amino acids: CASSLRSYNEQFF.

This clonotype was counted many times. This sequence joins TRBV20-1 and TRBJ2-3, with D possibly TRBD2 on 6 matching bases. CDR1 is DFQATT and CDR2 is SNEGSKA in the germline V gene (reference sequence). This CDR3 comprises 14 residues. Between the trimmed V and J ends, which lost 3 bases and 1 base, there was a span of 11 bases. The CDR3 DNA reads TGCAGTGCTAGTAGCGGCAGGGGCACAGATACGCAGTATTTT. This sequence encodes CSASSGRGTDTQYF.

This clonotype was observed a few times. The V call is TRBV25-1, the J call TRBJ2-7, with D perhaps matching TRBD1 (5 bases). V gave up 3 bases and J gave up 6 bases, with 24 bases separating them. The CDR3 length is 17 residues. Per germline, CDR1 MGHDK and CDR2 SYGVNS. The CDR3 sequence: CASSDNPTVWSLGEQYF. The CDR3 nucleotides are TGTGCCAGCAGTGATAACCCGACAGTTTGGTCCCTAGGCGAGCAGTACTTC.

This chain joins TRBV11-2 and TRBJ2-7, with 9 bases that match TRBD1. Germline trimming cut 4 bases from V and 3 bases from J; bases unmatched to any gene: 10. The CDR3 loop spans 16 amino acids. CDR1 is SGHAT and CDR2 is FQNNGV in the germline V gene. As DNA, the CDR3 is TGTGCCAGCAGCTCGTTCTCCGGGACAGGGTTCTACGAGCAGTACGTC. It translates to CASSSFSGTGFYEQYV.

This clonotype turned up a few times. The rearrangement joins TRBV12-3 or TRBV12-4 to TRBJ2-1; D may be TRBD1 or TRBD2 (5 bases each). The CDR3 length is 17 residues. The germline V and J ends were trimmed by 1 base and 5 bases, with 18 bases remaining between them. The CDR3 sequence: CASSLGLWGRNNNEQFF. In DNA, the CDR3 is TGTGCCAGCAGTTTAGGGTTGTGGGGGAGAAACAACAATGAGCAGTTCTTC.

This clonotype was seen ten or more times. This sequence joins TRBV6-6 and TRBJ2-1; D is possibly TRBD1 or TRBD2 (5 bases each). CDR3 length: 13 residues. V gave up 5 bases and J gave up 5 bases, with 10 bases separating them. CDR1 is MNHNY and CDR2 is SVGAGI in the germline V gene (reference sequence). The CDR3 protein is CASSPGLNNEQFF. The CDR3 nucleotides are TGTGCCAGCAGTCCGGGGCTTAACAATGAGCAGTTCTTC.

CDR3 nucleotide sequence: TGCAGTGCTACCCGAGGGGGAAGGTCTGGAAACACCATATATTTT. Residues: CSATRGGRSGNTIYF. The chain is built from TRBV20-1 and TRBJ1-3; TRBD1 is a possible D gene (6 bases). The V end was cut by 4 bases, the J end by 1 base, with 14 bases between. The CDR3 has 15 residues. Germline V gives CDR1 DFQATT, CDR2 SNEGSKA (reference sequence).

The V and J genes are TRBV7-3 and TRBJ2-1, with 7 bases identical to TRBD2. V shed 5 bases, J shed 2 bases, and the junction held 6 bases outside the gene matches. The V gene's germline CDR1 is SGHTA and CDR2 FQGTGA. There are 15 residues in the CDR3. The CDR3 DNA reads TGTGCCAGCAGCCGCGGACTAGTCCCCTACAATGAGCAGTTCTTC. This gives the protein CASSRGLVPYNEQFF.

J is TRBJ2-2 and V is TRBV29-1; tentative D call: TRBD2 (6 bases). Germline CDR1 and CDR2: SQVTM and ANQGSEA. The CDR3 is made up of 14 amino acids. The V end was cut by 6 bases, the J end by 4 bases, with 15 bases between. The CDR3 sequence is CSVLPGGVTGELFF. As DNA, the CDR3 is TGCAGCGTCCTCCCGGGCGGGGTCACCGGGGAGCTGTTTTTT.

This clonotype was counted between two and nine times. The chain recombines TRBV2 with TRBJ2-1, with TRBD2 matching over 15 bases. The CDR3 has 16 residues. Germline CDR1 and CDR2: SNHLY and FYNNEI. The V segment lost 6 bases and the J segment 4 bases; nucleotides outside the gene matches: 4. The CDR3, as DNA: TGTGCCAGCAGGGGGACTAGCGGGGGGCCTTACAATGAGCAGTTCTTC. Its translation: CASRGTSGGPYNEQFF.

In this sample, this clonotype turned up many times. The rearrangement joins TRBV4-3 to TRBJ2-2, with D perhaps matching TRBD1 (5 bases). Trimming stripped 0 bases from V and 0 bases from J, with 8 bases between. Looked up from germline, CDR1 is LGHNA and CDR2 is YSLEER. The CDR3 is 16 residues long. The chain's CDR3 is CASSQEGHPNTGELFF. CDR3 in DNA: TGCGCCAGCAGCCAAGAAGGACACCCGAACACCGGGGAGCTGTTTTTT.

This clonotype has just a few counts. The chain has TRBV12-3 or TRBV12-4 and TRBJ2-4; D might be TRBD2 (6 bases). The germline V and J ends were trimmed by 5 bases and 1 base, with 12 bases remaining between them. The CDR3 spans 15 residues. The CDR3 loop is CASSGTEGAKNIQYF. CDR3 nucleotides: TGTGCCAGCAGTGGGACGGAGGGGGCCAAAAACATTCAGTACTTC.

This clonotype was detected many times. The V gene is TRBV24-1, the J gene TRBJ2-2; D is possibly TRBD1 or TRBD2 (5 bases each). This CDR3 region has 19 residues. Trimming took off 1 base at V and 1 base at J, with 18 bases between the two ends. Germline V gene sequence: CDR1 KGHDR, CDR2 SFDVKD. The CDR3 here is CATSDFSLTGTLNTGELFF. DNA for the CDR3: TGTGCCACCAGTGATTTTTCCCTGACCGGGACGTTGAACACCGGGGAGCTGTTTTTT.

This clonotype showed up many times. J is TRBJ2-3 and V is TRBV15, with 10 positions matching TRBD2. The V gene end was trimmed by 4 bases and the J gene end by 2 bases; junction bases not matched to a gene: 3. The CDR3 has 15 amino acids. Germline V CDR1 and CDR2: LNHNV, YYDKDF (reference sequence). CDR3 bases: TGTGCCACCAGCACAGGACTAGCGGACACAGATACGCAGTATTTT. It is translated as CATSTGLADTDTQYF.

The chain combines TRBV29-1 with TRBJ2-4; 7 nucleotides match TRBD2. The CDR3 runs to 15 residues. CDR1 SQVTM and CDR2 ANQGSEA come from the germline V gene. With 4 bases clipped from V and 3 bases from J, the junction kept 9 bases outside the gene matches. The DNA for the CDR3 is TGCAGCGTTGCTGCAGCGGGGAGAGTCAAAAACATTCAGTACTTC. Its translation: CSVAAAGRVKNIQYF.